This TCR beta chain was retrieved from a study of T cell responses to AZD1222 COVID-19 vaccine. Study-wide points: Repertoires were sampled only after the peak T cell response. Receipt of two AZD1222 doses was followed by a rise in Spike-specific TCR breadth and depth. CD4 TCRs associated with vaccination spanned spike, dominating at 160-218 and 743-854.

Remarks on this clone: The antigen is not known.

The data were produced by immunoSEQ multiplex PCR, yet TCRdb's version contains in-frame clones alone and is incomplete. The table shows more than 75,000 clones, with 92% occurring only once. Germline V lookup: CDR1 ENHRY, CDR2 SYGVKD. Trimming cost V 10 bases and J 7 bases; bases outside gene matches: 15. This CDR3 region has 15 residues. This TCR was sampled from an adult in good health. The source material was peripheral blood, sampled on day 0 of AZD1222 vaccination. The rearrangement uses TRBV10-3 and TRBJ2-1; 8 bases line up with TRBD2. CDR3 amino acids: CATAPGGRAPNEQFF. The CDR3 coding sequence is TGTGCCACCGCGCCGGGGGGGAGGGCCCCTAATGAGCAGTTCTTC.